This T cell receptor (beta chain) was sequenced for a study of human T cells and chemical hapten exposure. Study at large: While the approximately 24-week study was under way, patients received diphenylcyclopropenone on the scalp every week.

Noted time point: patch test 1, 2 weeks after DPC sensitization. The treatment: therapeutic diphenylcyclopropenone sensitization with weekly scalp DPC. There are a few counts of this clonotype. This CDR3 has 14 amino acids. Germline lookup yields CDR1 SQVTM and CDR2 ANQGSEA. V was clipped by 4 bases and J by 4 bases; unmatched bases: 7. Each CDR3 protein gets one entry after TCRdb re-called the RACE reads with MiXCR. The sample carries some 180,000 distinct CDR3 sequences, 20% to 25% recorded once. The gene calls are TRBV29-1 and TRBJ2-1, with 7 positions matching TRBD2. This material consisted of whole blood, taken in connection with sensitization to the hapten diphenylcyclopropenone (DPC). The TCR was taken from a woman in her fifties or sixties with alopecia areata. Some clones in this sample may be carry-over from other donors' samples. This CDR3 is CSVGRAGVYNEQFF. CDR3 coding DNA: TGCAGCGTTGGAAGGGCGGGAGTTTACAATGAGCAGTTCTTC.